This T cell receptor beta chain stems from a study of identical twins (TCRdb year 2016). Background on the whole study: TCR alpha and beta repertoires from monozygotic twins, unrelated adults of various ages and cord blood were deep-sequenced to test whether fetal clonotypes persist. Replicate twin experiments were performed at different times using different library preparation protocols to rule out contamination.

What the work shows at the level of the full study, not this receptor alone: Invariant T cells such as MAIT and iNKT could partly confound zero-insertion analyses, though diverse VJ usage argued against this for most clonotypes. Because the same donors could not be followed over many years, conclusions were based on cross-sectional statistical analysis. Out-of-frame TCR alpha sharing in monozygotic twins was systematically underestimated by recombination models, whereas sharing between unrelated individuals was in agreement with the recombination models. Fewer insertions were carried by abundant cord blood beta clonotypes; a weaker similar trend was observed in young adult naive repertoires, while no such trend was observed in memory repertoires. The excess sharing between twins in beta out-of-frame sequences was weaker because fewer shared sequences reduced the signal-to-noise ratio. Compared with coincidental sharing between unrelated individuals, an excess of low generation-probability sequences was observed among out-of-frame TCR alpha sequences shared between twins.

Libraries came from 5' RACE. The instrument was an Illumina HiSeq 2000. A universal primer binding site was introduced by template switching, and a unique molecular identifier was present in the final cDNA, enabling accurate counting of TCR cDNA molecules. First-strand cDNA for TCR alpha and beta chains was synthesized from specific primers in the conserved constant-segment region. Each cDNA library was double barcoded, with a SMART-Mk sample barcode plus Illumina barcodes, to control for contamination. TruSeq adapter sequences, together with Illumina sample barcodes, were added in two successive PCR steps. Sequencing of the TCR alpha and beta cDNA libraries was done on the Illumina HiSeq platform using custom primers. The study's own analysis went as follows. Raw reads were processed with MiGEC to extract unique molecular identifiers, and MiXCR was used to determine CDR3 positions. Recombination models were inferred per individual with the repgenHMM and IGoR tools using an EM algorithm. Shared clonotype analysis was performed with the tcR package in R, normalizing sharing by the product of cloneset sizes. To study raw recombination free of thymic and clonal selection effects, out-of-frame nonproductive sequences were analyzed. TCRdb reran the public reads through fastp at Q25 and MiXCR, keeping productive beta chains. Identical CDR3 proteins give one entry, which carries the most common genes and DNA. It is TCRdb's table, rather than the study itself, that gives the V and J calls and clone size. In all, the sample holds around 690,000 distinct CDR3 sequences, and 21% of those were seen once. The top ten hold around 4.5% of the sample.

V gives up 0 bases and J gives up 7 bases, and the segment between their germline ends measures 18 bases. The CDR3 has 17 amino acids, counting the end cysteine and phenylalanine. Only the CDR3 region is kept as DNA, spanning 51 bases read in frame from base 1. Based on the germline V gene (reference sequence), the CDR1 and CDR2 sequences are LNHNV and YYDKDF. This clonotype was recorded a few times. Its antigen is unknown. There are no base qualities to consult, and no much larger clone falls within one base. Only healthy Caucasian donors were included. Three pairs of female monozygotic twins, all aged roughly 18 to 30 years, made up the twin cohort. Peripheral blood mononuclear cells were the source from which RNA for the TCR libraries was isolated. Another study also made use of these data, one on T cells expressing NK-cell markers. The second study reports: Under ten donors provided sorted CD3+CD56+NKG2C+, CD3+CD56+NKG2C- and CD3+CD56-NKG2C+ T-cell subsets, whose TCR beta-chain repertoires were profiled. Among the eight sequenced donors, seven were HCMV-seropositive and one was HCMV-seronegative. In several experiments an anti-gammadeltaTCR antibody was added to restrict sorting to alphabetaTCR-expressing T cells. In 6 or 7 donors, the dominant CD3+CD56+NKG2C+ clonotypes ranked among the top 10 CD8+ clonotypes, making up roughly 1.0-8% of CD8+ T cells. Those dominant clonotypes were again the most abundant among CD3+CD56-NKG2C+ cells in several donors, at roughly 28.3-60.1%. It remained unclear whether the expanded NKG2C-expressing T cell clones were specific for HCMV antigens. All eight donors whose samples were sequenced were randomly selected healthy volunteers, three of them men and five women. To determine HCMV serostatus, a commercial ELISA kit was used to detect HCMV-specific IgG in serum. Bulk peripheral blood T-cell repertoires were additionally sequenced from unsorted PBMC for roughly six donors. MIGEC handled demultiplexing of the reads and grouping by UMI, while MiTCR was used to assemble and quantify clonotypes. To exclude erroneous sequences, any TCR cDNA sequence not supported by at least two reads was discarded. The tcR package was used for downstream repertoire analysis, with clonotypes matched between fractions based on CDR3 nucleotide sequence plus V segment. VDJmatch was used to annotate antigen specificity against VDJdb, with one amino acid substitution in CDR3 permitted.

Sequencing used PBMCs. Rearrangement joined TRBV15 to TRBJ2-2; tentative D gene TRBD2, with 5 bases matching. The receptor's source is a woman aged 18-29 years in good health. The CDR3 in this case is CATSRDLKAALGGELFF. The DNA is as follows: TGTGCCACCAGCAGAGATTTGAAAGCGGCCCTCGGCGGGGAGCTGTTTTTT.